What follows describes a single TCR beta chain. The sample comes from a study of human CD8 memory T cell subsets. The V gene's germline CDR1 is MGHDK and CDR2 SYGVNS. The CDR3 runs to 15 residues. It was UMI-labeled 5' RACE by which the TCR beta libraries were made. In the study's own analysis: Functional CDR3 beta clonotype counts ranged from roughly 2,800 to 20,000 in each TCR beta library. Each CDR3 protein gets one entry in TCRdb, which reprocessed the 5' RACE reads and gives no DNA. The V and J calls, along with clone size, are taken from TCRdb and not from the paper's own processing. The sample spans approximately 7,500 distinct CDR3 sequences; the ten largest clones claim 20%.

The V call is TRBV25-1, the J call TRBJ2-4; as DNA is missing, the TRBD1 call by TCRdb cannot be tested. The receptor's source is a human donor in good health. What was sequenced was CD8+ T cells from PBMCs. The CDR3 reads CASSEGVRGTDIQYF.